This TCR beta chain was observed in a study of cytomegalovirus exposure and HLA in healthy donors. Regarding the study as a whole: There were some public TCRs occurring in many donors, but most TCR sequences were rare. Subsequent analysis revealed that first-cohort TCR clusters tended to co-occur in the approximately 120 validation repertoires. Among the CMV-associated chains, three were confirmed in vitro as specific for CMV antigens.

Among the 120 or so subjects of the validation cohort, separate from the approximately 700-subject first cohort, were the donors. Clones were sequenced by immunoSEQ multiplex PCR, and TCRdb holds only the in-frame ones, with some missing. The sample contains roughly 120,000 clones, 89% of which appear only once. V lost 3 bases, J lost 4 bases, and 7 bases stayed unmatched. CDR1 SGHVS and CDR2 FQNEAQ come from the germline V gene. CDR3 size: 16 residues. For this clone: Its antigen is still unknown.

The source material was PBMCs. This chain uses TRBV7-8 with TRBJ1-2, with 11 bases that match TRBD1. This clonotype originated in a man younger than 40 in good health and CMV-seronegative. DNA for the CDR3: TGTGCCAGCAGCTTGGACTCCGGGACAGGGGGCTATGGCTACACCTTC. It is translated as CASSLDSGTGGYGYTF.